Below, one T cell receptor beta chain is given with its context. Its antigen is still unknown. The germline gene is not matched at one end of the junction; a read error may be the cause. The germline V gene (reference sequence) yields LGHDT for CDR1 and YNNKEL for CDR2. There are 13 amino acids in the CDR3, from cysteine to phenylalanine inclusive. Kept here is only the CDR3 DNA, which spans 39 bases and is read in frame from base 1. This sample is part of a study of human T cells and chemical hapten exposure (dated by TCRdb to the early 2020s). A note on the overall study: For sensitization, 2% DPC in acetone was applied to a roughly 2 cm by roughly 2 cm area of upper inner arm skin. Throughout the study period of roughly five months, patients also received therapeutic DPC doses to the scalp every week. Patch testing was done on the upper back using Finn chambers containing 0.01% DPC, and results were scored after 6 days according to International Contact Dermatitis Research Group standards. Alopecia areata with under or over 50% scalp involvement, alopecia totalis and alopecia universalis were represented in the patient cohort, which was mostly female. Libraries were pooled for sequencing, and variation in per-sample TCR yields was attributed mainly to small differences in library volumes within the pool. Peripheral blood TCR repertoire changes were tracked in vivo in alopecia patients during primary and secondary sensitization to the hapten diphenylcyclopropenone (DPC). Blood was sampled from patients pre-sensitization (week 0) and at 2, 6 and about 24 weeks after DPC sensitization. For TCR sequencing, blood came from 25 to 35 alopecia patients at anywhere from one to four time points (pre-sensitization, 2, 6 and 24 weeks).

Beyond this particular receptor, the publication reports: DPC sensitization did not change how many TCRs were above 1 in 1000 frequency, and no evidence was found of alterations in global repertoire structure. After repeated subsampling, the strength of the expansion versus patch-test correlation and the threshold at which it became significant changed. Patch test score was positively correlated with the number of PT1 expanded TCRs, with significance at thresholds 8, 16 and 32 but not at 4. All patients had alopecia, a presumed autoimmune disease, so their immune response might differ from that of healthy individuals. Significantly more large CDR3 similarity clusters were formed by expanded TCRs than by pre-sensitization or healthy control sets, consistent with antigen-driven responses.

The library was produced with RACE. The sequencing machine was a NextSeq 500. During library preparation, unique molecular identifiers were attached to individual cDNA molecules so that TCRs could be counted quantitatively and reproducibly. Each blood RNA sample was used to sequence both TCR alpha and TCR beta chains. Per the authors' processing: A median of about 87,000 TCRs per sample was observed, with a range of 23,224 to 690,600. V, J and CDR3 annotation of the TCR reads was performed with the Decombinator software suite. For the PS versus PT1 abundance plots, all samples were subsampled to the same number of TCRs (28,000). TCRs were defined as expanded if absent before sensitization and observed at least eight times at the 2-week time point. Through fastp at Q25 and MiXCR, TCRdb rebuilt clones from the public reads, retaining in-frame beta chains. Each CDR3 protein appears once, grouped with its most common genes and DNA. These V and J calls derive from TCRdb rather than the authors' analysis. In all, the sample holds roughly 90,000 distinct CDR3 sequences, and 11% of those were seen once. The ten largest clones take up more than 0.85% of the sample.

This sample's time point label indicates: patch test 3, about 24 weeks after DPC sensitization. In light of the paper, this sample's treatment or condition label describes: therapeutic diphenylcyclopropenone sensitization with weekly scalp DPC. Blood at each patch-test visit was drawn before the patch test was applied. Eligible patients were aged 18 to 70, diagnosed with alopecia, deemed suitable for DPC therapy, and excluded if pregnant. Unfractionated whole blood was collected in Tempus Blood RNA tubes, and total RNA was extracted from that blood. The sequencing here drew on whole blood, taken in connection with sensitization to the hapten diphenylcyclopropenone (DPC). Recombination connected TRBV3-1 to TRBJ1-1; the D gene is perhaps TRBD1, on 6 matching bases. The receptor comes from a woman in her twenties or thirties with alopecia areata. Some clones in this sample may be carry-over from other donors' samples. CDR3 loop: CVSSPYEGGEAFF. The DNA sequence follows: TGTGTCAGCAGCCCCTATGAGGGGGGCGAAGCTTTCTTT.